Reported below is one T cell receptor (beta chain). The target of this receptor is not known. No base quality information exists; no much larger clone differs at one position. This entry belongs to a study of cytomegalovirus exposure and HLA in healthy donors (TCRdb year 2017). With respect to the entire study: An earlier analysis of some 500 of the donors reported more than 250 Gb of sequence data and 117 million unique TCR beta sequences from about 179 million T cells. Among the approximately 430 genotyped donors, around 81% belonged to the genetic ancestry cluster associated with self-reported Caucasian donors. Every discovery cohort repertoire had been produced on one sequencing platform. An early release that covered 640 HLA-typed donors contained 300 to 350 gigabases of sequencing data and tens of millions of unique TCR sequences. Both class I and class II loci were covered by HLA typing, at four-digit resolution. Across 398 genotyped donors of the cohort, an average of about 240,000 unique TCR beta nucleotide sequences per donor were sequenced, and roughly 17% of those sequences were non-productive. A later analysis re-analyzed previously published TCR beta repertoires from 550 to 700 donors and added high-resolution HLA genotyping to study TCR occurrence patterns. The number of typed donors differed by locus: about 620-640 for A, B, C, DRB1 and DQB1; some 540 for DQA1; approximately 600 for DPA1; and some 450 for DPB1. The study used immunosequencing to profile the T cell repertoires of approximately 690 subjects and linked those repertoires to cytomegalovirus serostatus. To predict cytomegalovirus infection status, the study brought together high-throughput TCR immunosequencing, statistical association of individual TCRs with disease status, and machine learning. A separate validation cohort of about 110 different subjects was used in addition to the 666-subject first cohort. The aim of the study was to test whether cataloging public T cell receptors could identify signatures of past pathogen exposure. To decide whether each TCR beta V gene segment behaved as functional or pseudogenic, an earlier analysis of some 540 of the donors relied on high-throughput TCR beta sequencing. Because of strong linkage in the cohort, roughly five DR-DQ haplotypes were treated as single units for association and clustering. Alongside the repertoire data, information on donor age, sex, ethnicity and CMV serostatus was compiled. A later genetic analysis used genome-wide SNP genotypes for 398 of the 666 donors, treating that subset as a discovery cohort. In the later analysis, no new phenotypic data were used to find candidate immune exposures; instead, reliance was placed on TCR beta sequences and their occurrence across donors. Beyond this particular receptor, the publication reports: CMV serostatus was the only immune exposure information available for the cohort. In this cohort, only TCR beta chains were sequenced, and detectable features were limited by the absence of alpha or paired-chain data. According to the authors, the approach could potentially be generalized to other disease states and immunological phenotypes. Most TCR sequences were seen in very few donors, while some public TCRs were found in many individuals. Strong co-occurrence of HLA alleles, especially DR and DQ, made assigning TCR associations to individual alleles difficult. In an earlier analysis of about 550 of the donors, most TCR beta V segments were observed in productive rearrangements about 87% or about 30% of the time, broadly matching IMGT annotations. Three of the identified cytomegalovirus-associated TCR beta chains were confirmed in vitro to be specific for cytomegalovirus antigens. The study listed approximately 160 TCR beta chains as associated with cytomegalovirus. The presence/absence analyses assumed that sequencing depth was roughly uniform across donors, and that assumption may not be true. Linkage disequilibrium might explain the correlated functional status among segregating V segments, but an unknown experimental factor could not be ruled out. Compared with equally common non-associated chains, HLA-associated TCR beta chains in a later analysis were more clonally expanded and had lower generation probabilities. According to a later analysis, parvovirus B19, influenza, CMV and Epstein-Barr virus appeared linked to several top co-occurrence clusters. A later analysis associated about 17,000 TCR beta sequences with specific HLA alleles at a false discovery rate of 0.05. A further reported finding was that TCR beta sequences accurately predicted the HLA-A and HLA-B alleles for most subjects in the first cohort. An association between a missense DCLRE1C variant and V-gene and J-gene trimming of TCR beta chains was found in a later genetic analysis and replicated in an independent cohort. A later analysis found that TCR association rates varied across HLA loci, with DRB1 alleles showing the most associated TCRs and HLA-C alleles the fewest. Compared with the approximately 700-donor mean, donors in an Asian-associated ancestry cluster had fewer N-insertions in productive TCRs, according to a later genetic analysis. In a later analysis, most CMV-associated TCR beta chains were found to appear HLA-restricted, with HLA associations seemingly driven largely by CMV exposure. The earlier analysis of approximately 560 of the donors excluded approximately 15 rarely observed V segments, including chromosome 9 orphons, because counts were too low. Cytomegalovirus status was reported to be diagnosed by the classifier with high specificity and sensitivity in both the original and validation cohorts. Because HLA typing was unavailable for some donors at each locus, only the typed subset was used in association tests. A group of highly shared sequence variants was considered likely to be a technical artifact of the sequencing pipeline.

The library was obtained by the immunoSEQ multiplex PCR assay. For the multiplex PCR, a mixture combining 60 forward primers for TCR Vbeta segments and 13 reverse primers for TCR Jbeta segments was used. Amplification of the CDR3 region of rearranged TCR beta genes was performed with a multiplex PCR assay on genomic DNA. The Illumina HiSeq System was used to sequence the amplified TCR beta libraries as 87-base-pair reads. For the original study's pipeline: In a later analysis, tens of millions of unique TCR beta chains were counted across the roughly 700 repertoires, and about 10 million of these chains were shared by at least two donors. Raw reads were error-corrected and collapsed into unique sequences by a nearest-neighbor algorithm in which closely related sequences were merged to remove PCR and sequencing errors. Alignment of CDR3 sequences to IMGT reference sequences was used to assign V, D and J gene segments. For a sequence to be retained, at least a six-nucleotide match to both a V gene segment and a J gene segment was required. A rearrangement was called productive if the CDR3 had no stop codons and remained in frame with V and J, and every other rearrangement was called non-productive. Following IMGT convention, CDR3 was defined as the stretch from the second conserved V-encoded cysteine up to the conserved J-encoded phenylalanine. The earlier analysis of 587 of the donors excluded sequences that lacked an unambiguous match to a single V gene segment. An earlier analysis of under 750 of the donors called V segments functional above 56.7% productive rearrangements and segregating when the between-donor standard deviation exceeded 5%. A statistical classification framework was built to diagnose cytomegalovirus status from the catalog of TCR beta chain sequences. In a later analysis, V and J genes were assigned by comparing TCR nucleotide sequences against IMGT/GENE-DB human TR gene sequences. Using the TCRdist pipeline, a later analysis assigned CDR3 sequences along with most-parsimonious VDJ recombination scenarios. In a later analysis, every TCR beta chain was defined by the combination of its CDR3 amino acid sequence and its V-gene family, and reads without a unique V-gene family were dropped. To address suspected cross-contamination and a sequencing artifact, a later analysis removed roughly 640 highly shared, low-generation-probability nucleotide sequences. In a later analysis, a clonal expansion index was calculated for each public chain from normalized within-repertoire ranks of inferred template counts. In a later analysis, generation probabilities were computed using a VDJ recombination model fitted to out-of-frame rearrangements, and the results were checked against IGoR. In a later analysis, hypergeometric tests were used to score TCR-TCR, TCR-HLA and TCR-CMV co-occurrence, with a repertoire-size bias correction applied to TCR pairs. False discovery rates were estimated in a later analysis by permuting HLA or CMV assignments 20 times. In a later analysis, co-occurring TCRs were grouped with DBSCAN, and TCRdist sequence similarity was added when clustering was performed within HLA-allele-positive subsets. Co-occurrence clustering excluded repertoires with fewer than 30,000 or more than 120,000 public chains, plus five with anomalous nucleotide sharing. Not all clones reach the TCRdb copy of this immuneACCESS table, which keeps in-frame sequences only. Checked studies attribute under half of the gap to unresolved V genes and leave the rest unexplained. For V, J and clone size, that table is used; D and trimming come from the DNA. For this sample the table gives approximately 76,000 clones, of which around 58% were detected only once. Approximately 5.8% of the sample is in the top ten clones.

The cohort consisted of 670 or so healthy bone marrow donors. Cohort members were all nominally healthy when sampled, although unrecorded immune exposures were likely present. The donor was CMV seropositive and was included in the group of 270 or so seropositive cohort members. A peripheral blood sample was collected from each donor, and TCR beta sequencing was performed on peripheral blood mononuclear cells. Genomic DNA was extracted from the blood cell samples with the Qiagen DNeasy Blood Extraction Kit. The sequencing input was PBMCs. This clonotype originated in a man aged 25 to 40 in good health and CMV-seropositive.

The CDR3 sequence is CASSLGTSGGPSYEQYF. DNA sequence: TGTGCCAGCAGCCTCGGGACTAGCGGGGGTCCCTCCTACGAGCAGTACTTC. The chain uses TRBV7-6 and TRBJ2-7; TRBD2 agrees with 14 junctional bases. CDR1 and CDR2 (SGHVS, FNYEAQ) derive from the germline V gene. V ends up 5 bases short and J 0 bases short, with an unmatched junction base count of 6. Spanning cysteine to phenylalanine, the CDR3 consists of 17 amino acids. Only CDR3 DNA is held: 51 bases, read in frame from base 1.